This T cell receptor (beta chain) comes out of a study of post-analysis software for immune sequencing data. Study details: Secondary progressive, relapsing-remitting and progressive-relapsing multiple sclerosis were among the included disease courses.

Included in the TCR beta cDNA libraries were unique molecular identifiers. Using its own MiXCR run on the PCR reads, TCRdb lists one record per CDR3 protein. The repertoire holds about 760,000 distinct CDR3 sequences, around 27% seen once, with about 0.5% in the top ten. About this clonotype: Its antigen is not known.

CDR3 size: 15 residues. The V segment lost 0 bases and the J segment 7 bases; nucleotides outside the gene matches: 6. Germline V gene lookup returns CDR1 MNHEY and CDR2 SVGEGT. Whole-study findings and limits: The five TRBV segments detected at higher frequency in patients than in controls included TRBV5-6, TRBV5-1 and TRBV20-1. Significantly decreased normalized Chao1 diversity was recorded for multiple sclerosis patients relative to controls. Batch-mates among the samples co-clustered strongly by F measure.

Specimen: blood. The rearrangement joins TRBV6-2 or TRBV6-3 to TRBJ2-1, with 7 nucleotides matching TRBD1. The clonotype originates from a girl aged 5 to 17 with multiple sclerosis. Written as DNA, the CDR3 is TGTGCCAGCAGTTACTCGGTGGACAGGAGGAATGAGCAGTTCTTC. Translation: CASSYSVDRRNEQFF.